The 10 T cell receptor beta chains given below trace back to one sample, sequenced in a study of a mutant IDH1 vaccine in newly diagnosed glioma. No antigens are known for them. Sequencing used immunoSEQ multiplex PCR; TCRdb keeps in-frame clones, though not all of them. The sample includes tens of thousands of clones, roughly 74% of them seen just once. As to time point: week 5, during vaccination. Vaccinated patients received 300 ug of mutant IDH1 20-mer peptide per dose, with topical imiquimod. The sequencing used PBMCs, collected from a glioma patient whose treatment included an IDH1 peptide vaccine. The receptor source for this set is a man in his forties with glioma.

The chain joins TRBV19 to TRBJ1-6; tentatively, D is TRBD1 (5 bases). The CDR3 length is 13 residues. V gave up 8 bases and J gave up 3 bases, with 8 bases separating them. Germline CDR1 and CDR2: LNHDA and SQIVND (reference sequence). This CDR3 reads CASSTVYNSPLHF. CDR3 bases: TGTGCCAGTTCGACAGTCTATAATTCACCCCTCCACTTT.

This clone was counted only a few times. The chain carries TRBV19 and TRBJ1-2, with D unresolved. Trimming left V 4 bases short and J 5 bases short, with 8 bases between. Per germline, CDR1 LNHDA and CDR2 SQIVND (reference sequence). The CDR3 has 12 residues. The CDR3 DNA is TGTGCCAGTAGTAGGACTTGGTATGGCTACACCTTC. Encoded protein: CASSRTWYGYTF.

The rearrangement links TRBV4-1 to TRBJ1-4; weak D call: TRBD1 (6 bases). V was clipped by 2 bases and J by 5 bases, with 21 bases between them. The CDR3 runs 18 residues. CDR1 MGHRA and CDR2 YSYEKL come from the germline V gene. The CDR3 sequence: CASSQPPPGRGVNEKLFF. DNA for the CDR3: TGCGCCAGCAGCCAACCCCCGCCGGGAAGGGGGGTAAATGAAAAACTGTTTTTT.

The chain links TRBV6-5 to TRBJ2-3; D uncertain. Germline lookup yields CDR1 MNHEY and CDR2 SVGAGI. Between the trimmed V and J ends, which lost 5 bases and 4 bases, there was a span of 13 bases. The CDR3 contains 14 residues. Here the CDR3 reads CASSVEQSSDTQYF. CDR3 nucleotides: TGTGCCAGCAGTGTCGAACAGAGCTCAGATACGCAGTATTTT.

V gene TRBV5-4 combines with J gene TRBJ1-5, with D perhaps TRBD1 (5 bases). In germline, CDR1 is SGHNT, CDR2 YYREEE (reference sequence). V lost 2 bases to trimming and J lost 3 bases, with 9 bases between them. This CDR3 has 14 residues. The CDR3, as DNA: TGTGCCAGCAGCTTTGGCGGGGCCAATCAGCCCCAGCATTTT. Protein sequence: CASSFGGANQPQHF.

This chain uses TRBV5-1 with TRBJ2-7; 12 bases align to TRBD2. V was pared by 6 bases and J by 2 bases, with 6 bases of the junction left unmatched. In germline, CDR1 is SGHRS, CDR2 YFSETQ. CDR3 length equals 15 residues. The CDR3 DNA sequence: TGCGCCAGCACCGAACTAGCGGGGGGACCCTACGAGCAGTACTTC. It specifies CASTELAGGPYEQYF.

The chain combines TRBV30 with TRBJ1-6; 8 nucleotides agree with TRBD1. The junction had 2 bases not matched to a gene; V was cut back by 3 bases and J by 4 bases. The CDR3 loop spans 14 amino acids. Germline CDR1 reads GTSNPN; CDR2 reads SVGIG (reference sequence). CDR3 protein: CAWSRQGYNSPLHF. CDR3 bases: TGTGCCTGGAGCCGACAGGGGTATAATTCACCCCTCCACTTT. The variable domain in full, completed from reference TRBV30 and TRBJ1-6, reads SQTIHQWPATLVQPVGSPLSLECTVEGTSNPNLYWYRQAAGRGLQLLFYSVGIGQISSEVPQNLSASRPQDRQFILSSKKLLLSDSGFYLCAWSRQGYNSPLHFGNGTRLTVT.

V usage is TRBV2 and J usage is TRBJ2-7; 10 bases map to TRBD2. The trim removed 2 bases at V and 6 bases at J, leaving 4 bases unmatched. Germline CDR1 reads SNHLY; CDR2 reads FYNNEI. CDR3 size: 14 residues. The CDR3 DNA is TGTGCCAGCAGTGAATGGCTAGCGGGGGCCGAGCAGTACTTC. Protein sequence: CASSEWLAGAEQYF.

The V gene is TRBV7-8, the J gene TRBJ2-7, with TRBD1 matching over 10 bases. The germline CDR1 and CDR2 sequences are SGHVS and FQNEAQ. V lost 4 bases, J lost 3 bases, and 6 bases stayed unmatched. CDR3 length equals 15 residues. This CDR3 reads CASSSPGQGNYEQYF. DNA of the CDR3: TGTGCCAGCAGCTCTCCGGGACAGGGGAACTACGAGCAGTACTTC.

The chain employs TRBV10-1 and TRBJ2-1, with 12 bases identical to TRBD2. This CDR3 is built from 16 residues. V lost 5 bases, J lost 7 bases, and 9 bases stayed unmatched. Germline assignment: CDR1 WNHNN and CDR2 SYGVQD (reference sequence). CDR3 nucleotides: TGCGCCAGCAGTCCCCGGACTAGCGGGGTCCGTAATGAGCAGTTCTTC. Its protein product is CASSPRTSGVRNEQFF.